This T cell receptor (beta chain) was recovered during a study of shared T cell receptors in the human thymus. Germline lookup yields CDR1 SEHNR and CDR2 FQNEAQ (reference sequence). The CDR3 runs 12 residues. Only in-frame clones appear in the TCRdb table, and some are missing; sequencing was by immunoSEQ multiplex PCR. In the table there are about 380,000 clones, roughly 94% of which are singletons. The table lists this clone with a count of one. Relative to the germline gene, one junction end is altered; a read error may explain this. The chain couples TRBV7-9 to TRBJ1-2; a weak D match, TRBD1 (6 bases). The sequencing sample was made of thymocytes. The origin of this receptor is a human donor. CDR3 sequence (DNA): TGTGCCAGCAGCTTAGAGGCAGGGGAAGACTCCTTC. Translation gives CASSLEAGEDSF.